The 13 T cell receptor beta chains presented below share a single source sample, sequenced in a study of OX40 agonist ivuxolimab in advanced cancers. The table came from immunoSEQ multiplex PCR; TCRdb's copy has only in-frame clones and leaves some out. The sample records roughly 48,000 clones, 75% to 85% being singletons. The material was CD4+ or CD8+ T cells sorted from blood, obtained in a trial of the OX40 agonist ivuxolimab. These receptors were collected from an adult with an advanced solid tumor such as melanoma, head and neck, liver or kidney cancer.

The J gene is TRBJ2-7, the V gene TRBV21-1; the D segment call TRBD2 is taken from the table without a DNA check. TRBV21-1 is annotated as a pseudogene. This CDR3 has 12 amino acids. For the CDR3, the DNA is TGTGCCAGCAGCCTCCGGTTGTCCGAGCAGTACTTC. Its translation: CASSLRLSEQYF.

By proportion, this clone is medium-sized. This chain connects TRBV6-1 to TRBJ2-3, with 13 nucleotides matching TRBD2. The germline V gene encodes CDR1 MNHNS and CDR2 SASEGT. CDR3 length: 18 amino acids. With V trimmed by 0 bases and J by 4 bases, 7 bases remained unmatched. The chain's CDR3 is CASSEALTSGGAADTQYF. In DNA, the CDR3 is TGTGCCAGCAGTGAAGCGCTTACTAGCGGGGGGGCAGCAGATACGCAGTATTTT.

Concerning this clone: Other DNA variants within this sample encode the same CDR3. This sequence joins TRBV7-2 and TRBJ2-5, with 7 positions matching TRBD1. This CDR3 is built from 15 residues. The V gene's germline CDR1 is SGHTA and CDR2 FQGNSA. The V and J ends lost 4 bases and 0 bases, in that order; junction bases with no gene match: 5. CDR3 DNA sequence: TGTGCCAGCAGCTCAATCAGGGGGAACCAAGAGACCCAGTACTTC. Protein: CASSSIRGNQETQYF.

The sample holds a few counts of this clone. The chain combines TRBV2 with TRBJ2-7; TRBD1 or TRBD2 may be the D gene (6 bases each). The CDR3 consists of 14 residues. The germline V gene encodes CDR1 SNHLY and CDR2 FYNNEI. The ends were cut back, 2 bases at V and 3 bases at J, with 11 bases in the middle. CDR3: CASSERGVYYEQYF. CDR3 DNA sequence: TGTGCCAGCAGTGAAAGGGGGGTTTACTACGAGCAGTACTTC.

The gene calls are TRBV7-2 and TRBJ1-6; perhaps TRBD1 as D (6 bases). V lost 4 bases and J lost 9, with 19 bases in between. In germline, CDR1 is SGHTA, CDR2 FQGNSA. CDR3 length equals 16 residues. The CDR3 sequence is CASSSNGRGASSPLHF. The DNA of the CDR3 is TGTGCCAGCAGCTCAAACGGCAGGGGCGCGAGTTCACCCCTCCACTTT.

This chain connects TRBV7-2 to TRBJ2-7; D is perhaps TRBD2 (6 bases). CDR1 and CDR2 (germline): SGHTA, FQGNSA. Trimming pared 4 bases from V and 0 bases from J, leaving 13 bases between. The CDR3 sequence is 15 residues long. The CDR3 loop reads CASSSRDWSSYEQYF. The CDR3, as DNA: TGTGCCAGCAGCTCTCGGGACTGGAGCTCCTACGAGCAGTACTTC.

The chain couples TRBV27 to TRBJ2-3, with 12 bases matching TRBD1. The CDR3 is 14 residues long. The V gene end was trimmed by 6 bases and the J gene end by 7 bases; junction bases not matched to a gene: 5. Germline loops: CDR1 MNHEY, CDR2 SMNVEV (reference sequence). The CDR3 nucleotides are TGTGCCAGCAGCCGGGACAGGGGGCCGAATACGCAGTATTTT. As protein: CASSRDRGPNTQYF.

The chain joins TRBV2 to TRBJ1-2; D remains unclear. The CDR3 runs 13 residues. CDR1 is SNHLY, CDR2 FYNNEI, per germline. V was trimmed by 10 bases and J by 2 bases, leaving 14 bases between them. The CDR3 DNA sequence: TGTGCCACCCGGACCGACTTGAACTATGGCTACACCTTC. Translated: CATRTDLNYGYTF.

V and J are TRBV18 and TRBJ1-2; D is unclear. Deletions cut 3 bases from V and 0 bases from J, with 14 bases between. Germline V gives CDR1 KGHSH, CDR2 LQKENI. This CDR3 comprises 16 residues. CDR3 sequence (DNA): TGTGCCAGCTCACCGGAAACTGGGATAACTAACTATGGCTACACCTTC. Its protein product is CASSPETGITNYGYTF.

The chain couples TRBV5-4 to TRBJ2-7, with D perhaps matching TRBD2 (6 bases). Germline loops: CDR1 SGHNT, CDR2 YYREEE (reference sequence). Between the trimmed V and J ends, which lost 4 bases and 6 bases, there was a span of 20 bases. This CDR3 is built from 15 residues. The CDR3 bases are TGTGCCAGCAGCCTCCAGGGCGGGACCCCCGGCGAGCAGTACTTC. This translates into CASSLQGGTPGEQYF.

This chain links TRBV29-1 with TRBJ2-1, with TRBD1 identical over 7 bases. The CDR3 covers 13 residues. Germline V gene sequence: CDR1 SQVTM, CDR2 ANQGSEA. The junction had 2 bases not matched to a gene; V was cut back by 4 bases and J by 2 bases. CDR3 bases: TGCAGCGTTGGACAGGGCGCCTACAATGAGCAGTTCTTC. Encoded protein: CSVGQGAYNEQFF.

The chain carries TRBV29-1 and TRBJ2-3, with 11 nucleotides matching TRBD1. The CDR3 loop spans 15 amino acids. The junction had 8 bases not matched to a gene; V was cut back by 7 bases and J by 2 bases. Germline values: CDR1 SQVTM, CDR2 ANQGSEA. CDR3 coding DNA: TGCAGCGCTCGCGGACAGGGGGCGGACACAGATACGCAGTATTTT. Translation: CSARGQGADTDTQYF.

The chain has TRBV4-1 and TRBJ1-6, with D hard to call. Germline V gives CDR1 MGHRA, CDR2 YSYEKL. CDR3 size: 15 residues. The ends were cut back, 4 bases at V and 8 bases at J, with 15 bases in the middle. The CDR3 coding sequence is TGCGCCAGCAGCCTGAGGGAGGGCGGGGATTCACCCCTCCACTTT. This encodes CASSLREGGDSPLHF.